This T cell receptor beta chain was captured by sequencing in a study of cytomegalovirus exposure and HLA in healthy donors. In the case of this clone: The antigen is undetermined.

Germline-derived CDR1 and CDR2 are SGHDT and YYEEEE. CDR3 size: 14 residues. Trimming left V 0 bases short and J 4 bases short, with 10 bases between. In the PCR, 60 Vbeta and 13 Jbeta primers were used. Repertoires were generated with immunoSEQ multiplex PCR, while TCRdb's copy carries only in-frame clones and drops some. Among around 120,000 clones listed, around 76% were seen once. The study, taken as a whole, reports: An analysis that came later showed most CMV-associated TCR beta chains appearing HLA-restricted.

J is TRBJ1-1 and V is TRBV5-6, with D maybe TRBD1 (5 bases). This TCR was sampled from a man in his 60s in good health and CMV-seropositive. Sequencing was carried out using PBMCs. DNA for the CDR3: TGTGCCAGCAGCTTGGGAGGAGGGGCCACTGAAGCTTTCTTT. Translating it yields CASSLGGGATEAFF.